Given below is one T cell receptor beta chain in context. Its antigen is unidentified. The data were obtained in a study of cytomegalovirus exposure and HLA in healthy donors. Study-level background: Among about 179 million T cells, an earlier analysis found 90 million to 130 million unique TCR beta sequences. Of all 400 or so donors who were genotyped, 81% belonged to the Caucasian-associated ancestry cluster.

Study findings and constraints: 87-base-pair reads could not separate some V segments, including TRBV6-2 and TRBV6-3. DRB1 showed the most TCR associations and HLA-C the fewest in a later analysis, as rates varied by HLA locus.

The CDR3 length is 16 residues. Germline trimming cut 5 bases from V and 3 bases from J; bases unmatched to any gene: 6. CDR1 LNHDA and CDR2 SQIVND come from the germline V gene (reference sequence). Amplification used 60 Vbeta primers and 13 Jbeta primers. Profiling relied on immunoSEQ multiplex PCR, and the TCRdb table lists in-frame clones only, not all of them. Among about 150,000 clones listed, approximately 88% were seen once. Sequences were obtained from PBMCs. This receptor was identified in a woman aged 18-29 years in good health and CMV-seronegative. V usage is TRBV19 and J usage is TRBJ2-7, with 14 bases fitting TRBD2. The CDR3: CASSVRGTSGGYEQYF. Here the CDR3 DNA reads TGTGCCAGTAGTGTCCGAGGGACTAGCGGGGGCTACGAGCAGTACTTC.